These T cell receptor gamma chains were read from a single sample in a study of Vδ1+ human thymocytes. TCRdb re-processed the multiplex PCR reads via CATT. Among 20,000 to 25,000 gamma-chain clones, 12% to 15% were seen once, and the ten largest hold roughly 2%. Sequencing was carried out using Vdelta1+ gamma-delta thymocytes from the thymus. All receptors come from a child less than two years old who had congenital heart surgery. The CDR3 runs from the conserved cysteine through the conserved F or W. Each record gives: V gene, J gene, clone size, CDR3 protein, CDR3 DNA. For some rows the clone size is stated as once, few or many, or as a class when expanded; others skip it.

TRGV2	TRGJ1/TRGJ2	few	CATWDGPPNYYKKLF	TGTGCCACCTGGGACGGGCCACCGAATTATTATAAGAAACTCTTT
TRGV9	TRGJ1/TRGJ2	few	CALWEVQLYYKKLF	TGTGCCTTGTGGGAGGTCCAGCTATATTATAAGAAACTCTTT
TRGV8	TRGJ1/TRGJ2	few	CATWDSNYYKKLF	TGTGCCACCTGGGATTCAAATTATTATAAGAAACTCTTT
TRGV3	TRGJP2	NA	CATWVWGSDWIKTF	TGTGCCACCTGGGTCTGGGGTAGTGATTGGATCAAGACGTTT
TRGV4	TRGJ1/TRGJ2	NA	CATLVKKLF	TGTGCCACCTTGGTTAAGAAACTCTTT
TRGV4	TRGJ1/TRGJ2	NA	CATWNVWDYYKKLF	TGTGCCACCTGGAATGTCTGGGATTATTATAAGAAACTCTTT
TRGV8	TRGJ1/TRGJ2	NA	CATWLPPLEYKKLF	TGTGCCACCTGGCTCCCACCTTTGGAGTATAAGAAACTCTTT
TRGV5	TRGJ1/TRGJ2	few	CATWDPFYHKKLF	TGTGCCACCTGGGACCCATTTTATCATAAGAAACTCTTT
TRGV4	TRGJP1	NA	CATWDVTGWFKIF	TGTGCCACCTGGGATGTCACTGGTTGGTTCAAGATATTT
TRGV8	TRGJ1/TRGJ2	few	CATWEPPRKLF	TGTGCCACCTGGGAACCGCCCAGGAAACTCTTT
TRGV8	TRGJP2	NA	CATWDPSVDWIKTF	TGTGCCACCTGGGATCCGTCTGTTGATTGGATCAAGACGTTT
TRGV8	TRGJ1/TRGJ2	few	CATWDIDKKLF	TGTGCCACCTGGGATATAGATAAGAAACTCTTT
TRGV4	TRGJ1/TRGJ2	NA	CATWNERLGDKKLF	TGTGCCACCTGGAATGAACGGCTAGGGGATAAGAAACTCTTT
TRGV8	TRGJ1/TRGJ2	few	CATWDSNYYKKLF	TGTGCCACCTGGGATTCCAATTATTATAAGAAACTCTTT
TRGV3	TRGJ1/TRGJ2	NA	CATWDTHNYKKLF	TGTGCCACCTGGGACACCCACAATTATAAGAAACTCTTT
TRGV2	TRGJ1/TRGJ2	NA	CATWDGPGGDKKLF	TGTGCCACCTGGGACGGGCCCGGCGGGGATAAGAAACTCTTT
TRGV9	TRGJ1/TRGJ2	NA	CALWEVPSWKLF	TGTGCCTTGTGGGAGGTGCCGTCGTGGAAACTCTTT